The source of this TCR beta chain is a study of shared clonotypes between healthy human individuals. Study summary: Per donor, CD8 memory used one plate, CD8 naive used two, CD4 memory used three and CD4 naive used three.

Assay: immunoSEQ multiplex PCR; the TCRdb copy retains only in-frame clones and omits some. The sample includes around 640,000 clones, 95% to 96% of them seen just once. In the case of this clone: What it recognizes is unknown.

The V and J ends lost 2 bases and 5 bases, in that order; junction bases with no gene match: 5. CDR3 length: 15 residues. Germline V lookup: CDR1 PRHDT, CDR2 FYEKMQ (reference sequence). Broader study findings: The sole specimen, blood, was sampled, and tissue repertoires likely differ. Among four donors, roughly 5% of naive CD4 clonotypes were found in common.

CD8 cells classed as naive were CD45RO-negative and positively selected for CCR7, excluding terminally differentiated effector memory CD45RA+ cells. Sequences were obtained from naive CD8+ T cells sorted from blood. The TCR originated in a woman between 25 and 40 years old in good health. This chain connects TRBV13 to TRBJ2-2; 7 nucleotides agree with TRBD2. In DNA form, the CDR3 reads TGTGCCAGCAGCTTAAATTCCGGGAGGACCGGGGAGCTGTTTTTT. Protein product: CASSLNSGRTGELFF.